This T cell receptor (beta chain) was observed in a study of blood T cells in healthy people across ages. The total RNA that was extracted per sample amounted to at least 5 micrograms. The use of a sample-barcoded 5' primer and a J-beta primer mix characterized a second PCR of roughly 7 to 11 cycles. TCRdb passed the 5' RACE reads through MiXCR, listing each CDR3 protein once. The sample includes hundreds of thousands of distinct CDR3 sequences, over 20% seen only once; the top ten take 3% to 4.5%. This clonotype originated in a man between 65 and 85 years old in good health. The specimen sequenced was blood.

CDR3 sequence (DNA): TGTGCCAGCATGCGGTCGGGACAGGCCTTCACCGGGGAGCTGTTTTTT. It specifies CASMRSGQAFTGELFF. This chain uses TRBV6-1 with TRBJ2-2; TRBD1 matches 8 bases. Germline V CDR1 and CDR2: MNHNS, SASEGT. The CDR3 runs to 16 residues. V dropped 7 bases and J dropped 4; count of bases not matched to a gene: 11.